A single sample gave rise to the 7 T cell receptor beta chains below, sequenced in a study of vaccination and CD4 T cells after COVID-19. The study sequenced cultured CD4+ T cell DNA using the Oncomine TCR Beta short-read assay. TCRdb redid the calling of the PCR reads with MiXCR, one entry per CDR3 protein. The sample comprises under 15,000 distinct CDR3 sequences, roughly three fifths of which are singletons, and roughly 14% rests with the top ten. Documented treatment: roughly nine-day PBMC culture with coronavirus spike peptide pools or control peptides (ViraFEST assay). These receptors' targets are unknown. Sequencing input: CD4+ T cells from blood, cultured in vitro. The origin of the receptors is a human donor who had recovered from COVID-19.

The chain couples TRBV7-2 to TRBJ2-7; 10 nucleotides match TRBD2. This CDR3 region has 16 residues. CDR1 is SGHTA and CDR2 is FQGNSA in the germline V gene. The J segment lost 1 base and the V segment lost 5 bases, leaving 8 bases of the junction unmatched. CDR3 loop: CASSPVPSGSSYEQYF. The DNA of the CDR3 is TGTGCCAGCAGCCCAGTTCCTAGCGGGAGTTCCTACGAGCAGTACTTC.

This chain connects TRBV5-1 to TRBJ1-1; D gene uncertain. The length of the CDR3 is 13 residues. Germline-derived CDR1 and CDR2 are SGHRS and YFSETQ. V shed 6 bases and J shed 1 base, with 10 bases lying between them. The CDR3 sequence: CASNSQENTEAFF. The DNA of the CDR3 is TGCGCCAGCAATAGCCAGGAGAACACTGAAGCTTTCTTT.

The chain couples TRBV7-6 to TRBJ1-4; D gene unclear. V dropped 3 bases and J dropped 8 bases, with 22 bases sitting between them. Germline V gives CDR1 SGHVS, CDR2 FNYEAQ. The CDR3 spans 17 residues. The CDR3 region is CASSFGPGGSGGEKLFF. The CDR3 DNA reads as TGTGCCAGCAGCTTCGGCCCTGGCGGTTCTGGAGGCGAAAAACTGTTTTTT.

The sample holds a few counts of this clonotype. The chain links TRBV20-1 to TRBJ1-1; possible D gene TRBD1, 6 bases. CDR1 is DFQATT, CDR2 SNEGSKA, per germline (reference sequence). The CDR3 is made up of 14 amino acids. The V gene lost 1 base and the J gene lost 1 base, with 10 bases spanning the gap. For the CDR3, the DNA is TGCAGTGCTAGAGTTACAGGGAAGAACACTGAAGCTTTCTTT. Encoded protein: CSARVTGKNTEAFF.

A few counts support this clonotype. The chain has TRBV6-2 or TRBV6-3 and TRBJ2-5; 8 positions match TRBD1. CDR1 is MNHEY, CDR2 SVGEGT, per germline. This CDR3 contains 15 residues. V gave up 6 bases and J gave up 5 bases; unmatched junction bases: 11. The CDR3 loop reads CASSPQGDLWETQYF. CDR3 in DNA: TGTGCCAGCAGCCCACAGGGGGATCTGTGGGAGACCCAGTACTTC.

This clonotype was picked up a small number of times. This sequence joins TRBV10-3 and TRBJ2-3, with unresolved D. This CDR3 contains 14 residues. CDR1 ENHRY and CDR2 SYGVKD come from the germline V gene. The V gene lost 2 bases and the J gene lost 2 bases, with 8 bases spanning the gap. The CDR3 loop is CAISEKDLTDTQYF. Here the CDR3 DNA reads TGTGCCATCAGTGAGAAGGACCTCACAGATACGCAGTATTTT.

J is TRBJ2-7 and V is TRBV27, with 8 nucleotides matching TRBD1. V dropped 3 bases and J dropped 3; count of bases not matched to a gene: 1. The CDR3 is made up of 13 amino acids. The V gene's germline CDR1 is MNHEY and CDR2 SMNVEV (reference sequence). CDR3 in DNA: TGTGCCAGCAGTTTTGACAGGGGCTACGAGCAGTACTTC. Its translation is CASSFDRGYEQYF.